This paragraph reports one T cell receptor beta chain. Its antigen remains unidentified. One base away there is no much larger clone; base qualities are not given. CDR1 and CDR2 are read off the germline V gene as MNHNS and SASEGT. The CDR3, from cysteine to phenylalanine, totals 14 residues. Only the CDR3 DNA is retained, 42 bases long and in frame from the first base. Relative to germline, V is 6 bases shorter and J is 2 bases shorter, with 11 bases between their ends. The method was the immunoSEQ multiplex PCR assay. TCRdb carries this immuneACCESS record with in-frame sequences only. Its versions omit some clonotypes, under half of them owing to an unresolved V gene in the studies checked, with the rest unexplained. The sample profile shows 55,000 to 80,000 clones; 90% to 95% of them were found once. The ten largest clones take up around 0.033% of the sample. The record originates from a study of shared T cell receptors in the human thymus (dated by TCRdb to the early 2020s). Describing the broader study: The study examined how self-reactive, shared T-cell receptor alpha chains are generated in the human thymus.

This chain joins TRBV6-1 to TRBJ1-3; the best D guess is TRBD1, with 5 bases matching. The sequence was collected from a human donor. The sample comprised thymocytes. This receptor has the CDR3 CASRDQGPGNTIYF. The DNA is as follows: TGTGCCAGCAGGGATCAGGGTCCTGGAAACACCATATATTTT.